This T cell receptor beta chain was recorded in a study of cytomegalovirus exposure and HLA in healthy donors. Concerning this clone: The antigen remains undetermined.

Findings and caveats of the study: Both high specificity and high sensitivity reportedly marked the classifier's diagnosis of cytomegalovirus status. A list of approximately 160 TCR beta chains associated with cytomegalovirus was given.

The PCR had 60 Vbeta and 13 Jbeta primers. The protocol was immunoSEQ multiplex PCR, while the TCRdb copy is restricted to in-frame clones and leaves out a portion. Of around 210,000 clones in the sample, 70% to 80% were seen once. Germline CDR1 and CDR2: MNHEY and SMNVEV (reference sequence). CDR3 length equals 14 residues. The junction had 10 bases not matched to a gene; V was cut back by 6 bases and J by 9 bases. The sequence derives from a woman under 40 in good health and CMV-seronegative. J is TRBJ2-7 and V is TRBV27; 11 bases line up with TRBD1. The sequenced material came from PBMCs. DNA of the CDR3: TGTGCCAGCAGACCGGCAGGACAGGGGGCTGGGCAGTACTTC. It yields the protein CASRPAGQGAGQYF.